This TCR beta chain comes out of a study of blood T cell repertoires in COVID-19. Study overall: Acute-phase and convalescent COVID-19 samples originated in the United States, Italy and Spain. In each case, the material was cDNA or gDNA derived from T cells, B-cell-depleted T cells, or PBMCs.

Original handling: Nucleated cell counts were estimated from reference gene primer amplification. Only in-frame clones appear in the TCRdb table, and some are missing; sequencing was by immunoSEQ multiplex PCR. The V and J calls and clone size are taken from that table; D and trimming were inferred from the DNA. The sample consists of over 20,000 clones, 80% to 90% of them appearing once. V shed 1 base and J 7 bases; nucleotides not matched to a gene: 1. CDR1 is SEHNR and CDR2 is FQNEAQ in the germline V gene (reference sequence). CDR3 length equals 12 residues. The chain combines TRBV7-9 with TRBJ2-7; 7 bases are a match to TRBD2. Sequencing was performed on peripheral blood. The TCR was taken from a man between 70 and 80 years old with acute or convalescent COVID-19. The CDR3 nucleotides are TGTGCCAGCAGCTTAGAGCGGGGAGAGCAGTACTTC. This gives the protein CASSLERGEQYF.